This T cell receptor beta chain was identified in a study of blood T cell repertoires in COVID-19. Study background: PBMCs, B-cell-depleted T cells, or T cells were the source of the cDNA or gDNA that made up the material.

Libraries were prepared by immunoSEQ multiplex PCR; TCRdb keeps only in-frame clonotypes and omits some of them. The table has 130,000 to 150,000 clones, 85% to 90% seen once. Unmatched junction bases numbered 4, after V lost 6 bases and J lost 6 bases. Germline V gives CDR1 MNHEY, CDR2 SMNVEV (reference sequence). CDR3 length equals 13 residues. The sequenced material came from peripheral blood. The sequence came from a man aged 45-65 years who had recovered from COVID-19. The J gene is TRBJ1-2, the V gene TRBV27; 10 bases are a match to TRBD1. In nucleotides, the CDR3 is TGTGCCAGCAGCCAGGGACAGGGGCATGGCTACACCTTC. Translated: CASSQGQGHGYTF.